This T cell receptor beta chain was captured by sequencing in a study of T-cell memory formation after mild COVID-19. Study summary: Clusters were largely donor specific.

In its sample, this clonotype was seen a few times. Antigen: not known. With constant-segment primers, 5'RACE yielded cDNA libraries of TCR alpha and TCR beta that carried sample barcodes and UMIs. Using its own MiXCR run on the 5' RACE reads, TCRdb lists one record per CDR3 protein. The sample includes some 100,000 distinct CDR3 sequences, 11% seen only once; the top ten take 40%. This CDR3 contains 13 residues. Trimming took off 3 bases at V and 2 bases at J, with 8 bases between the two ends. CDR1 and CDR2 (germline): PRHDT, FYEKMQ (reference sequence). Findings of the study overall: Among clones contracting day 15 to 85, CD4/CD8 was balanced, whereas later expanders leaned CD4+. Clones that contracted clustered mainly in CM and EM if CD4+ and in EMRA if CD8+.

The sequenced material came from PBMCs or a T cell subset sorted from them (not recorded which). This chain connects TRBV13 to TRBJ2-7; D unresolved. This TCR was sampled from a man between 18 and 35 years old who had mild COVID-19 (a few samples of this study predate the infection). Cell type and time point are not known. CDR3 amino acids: CASSFGPTYEQYF. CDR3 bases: TGTGCCAGCAGCTTCGGACCTACCTACGAGCAGTACTTC.